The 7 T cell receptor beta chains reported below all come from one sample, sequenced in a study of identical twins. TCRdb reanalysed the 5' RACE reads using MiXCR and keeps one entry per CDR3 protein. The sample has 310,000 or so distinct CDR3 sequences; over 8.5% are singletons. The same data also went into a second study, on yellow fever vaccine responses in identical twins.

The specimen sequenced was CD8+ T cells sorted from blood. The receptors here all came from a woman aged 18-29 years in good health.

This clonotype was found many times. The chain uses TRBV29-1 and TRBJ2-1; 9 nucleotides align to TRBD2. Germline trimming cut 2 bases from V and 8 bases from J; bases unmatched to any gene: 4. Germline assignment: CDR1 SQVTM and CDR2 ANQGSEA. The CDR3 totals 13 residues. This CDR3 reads CSVELAGYYEQFF. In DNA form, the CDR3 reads TGCAGCGTTGAACTAGCGGGATATTATGAGCAGTTCTTC.

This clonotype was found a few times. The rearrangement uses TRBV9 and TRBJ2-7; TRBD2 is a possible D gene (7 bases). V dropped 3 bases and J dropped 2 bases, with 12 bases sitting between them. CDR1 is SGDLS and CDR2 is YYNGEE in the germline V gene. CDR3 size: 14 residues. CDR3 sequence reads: CASSEGGDPYEQYF. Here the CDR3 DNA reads TGTGCCAGCAGCGAGGGGGGGGATCCCTACGAGCAGTACTTC.

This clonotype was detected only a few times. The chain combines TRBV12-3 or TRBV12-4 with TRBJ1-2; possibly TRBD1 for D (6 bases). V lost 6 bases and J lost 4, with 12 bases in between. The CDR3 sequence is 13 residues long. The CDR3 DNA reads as TGTGCCAGCAGCTGGACAGAATTCTATGGCTACACCTTC. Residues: CASSWTEFYGYTF.

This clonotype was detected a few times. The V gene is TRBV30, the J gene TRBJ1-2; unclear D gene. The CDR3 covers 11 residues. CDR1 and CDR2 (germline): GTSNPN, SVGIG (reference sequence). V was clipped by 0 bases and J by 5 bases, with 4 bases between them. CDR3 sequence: CAWSVDYGYTF. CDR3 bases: TGTGCCTGGAGTGTCGATTATGGCTACACCTTC.

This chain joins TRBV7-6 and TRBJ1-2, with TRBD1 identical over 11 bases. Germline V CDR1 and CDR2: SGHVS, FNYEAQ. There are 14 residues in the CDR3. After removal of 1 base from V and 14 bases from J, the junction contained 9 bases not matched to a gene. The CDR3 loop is CASSLGWGQGVVTF. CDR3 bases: TGTGCCAGCAGCTTAGGATGGGGACAGGGGGTCGTAACCTTC.

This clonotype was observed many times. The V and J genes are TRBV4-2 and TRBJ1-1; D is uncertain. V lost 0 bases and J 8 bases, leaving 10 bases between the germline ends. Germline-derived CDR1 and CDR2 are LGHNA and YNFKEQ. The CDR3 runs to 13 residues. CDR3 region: CASSQDLTVEAFF. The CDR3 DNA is TGTGCCAGCAGCCAAGATTTAACAGTAGAAGCTTTCTTT.

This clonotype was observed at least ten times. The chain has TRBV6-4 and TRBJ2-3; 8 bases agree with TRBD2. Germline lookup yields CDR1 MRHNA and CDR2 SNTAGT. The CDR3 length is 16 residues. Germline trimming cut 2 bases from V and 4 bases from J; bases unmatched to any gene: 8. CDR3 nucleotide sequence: TGTGCCAGCAGTGACGAGACTAGCGTTTTATCAGATACGCAGTATTTT. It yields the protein CASSDETSVLSDTQYF.